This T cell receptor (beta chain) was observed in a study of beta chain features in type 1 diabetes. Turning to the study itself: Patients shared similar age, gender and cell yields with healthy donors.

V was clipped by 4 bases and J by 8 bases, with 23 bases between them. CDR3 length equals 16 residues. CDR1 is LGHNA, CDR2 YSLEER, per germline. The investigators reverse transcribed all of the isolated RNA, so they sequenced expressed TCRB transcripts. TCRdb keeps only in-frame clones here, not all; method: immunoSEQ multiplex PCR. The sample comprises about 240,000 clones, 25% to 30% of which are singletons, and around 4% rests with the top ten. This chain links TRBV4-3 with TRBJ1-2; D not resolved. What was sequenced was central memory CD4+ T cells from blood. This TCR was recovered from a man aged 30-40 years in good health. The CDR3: CASSRGVGRLEAGYTF. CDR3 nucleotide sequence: TGCGCCAGCAGCCGGGGTGTAGGACGCCTCGAGGCAGGCTACACCTTC.